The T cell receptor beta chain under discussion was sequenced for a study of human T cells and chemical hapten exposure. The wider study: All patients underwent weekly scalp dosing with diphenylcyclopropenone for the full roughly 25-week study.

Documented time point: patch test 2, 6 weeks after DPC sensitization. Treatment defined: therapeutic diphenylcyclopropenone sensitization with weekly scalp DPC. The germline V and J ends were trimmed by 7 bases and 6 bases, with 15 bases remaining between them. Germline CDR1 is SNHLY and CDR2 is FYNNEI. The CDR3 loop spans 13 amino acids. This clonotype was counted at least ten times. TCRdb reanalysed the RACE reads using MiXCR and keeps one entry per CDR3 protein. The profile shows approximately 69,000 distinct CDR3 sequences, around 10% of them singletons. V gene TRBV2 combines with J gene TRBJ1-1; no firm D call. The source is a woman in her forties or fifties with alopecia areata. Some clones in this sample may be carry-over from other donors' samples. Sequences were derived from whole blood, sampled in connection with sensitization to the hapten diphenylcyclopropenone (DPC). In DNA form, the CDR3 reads TGTGCCAGCAAGCTGATGGGGAGGCCTGAAGCTTTCTTT. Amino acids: CASKLMGRPEAFF.